One and the same sample provided the 29 T cell receptor beta chains below, sequenced in a study of early T cells in non-severe SARS-CoV-2 infection. One entry per CDR3 protein results from TCRdb running MiXCR on the 5' RACE reads. The table has 35,000 to 45,000 distinct CDR3 sequences, around 5% seen once. The sequenced sample was whole blood. These receptor sequences come from an adult who was a healthcare worker with PCR-confirmed SARS-CoV-2 infection or an uninfected control (not recorded which).

In this sample, this clonotype turned up many times. CDR3 nucleotides: TGCAGTGCCCTGATTGGGCGGGACGAGCAGTACTTC. Its translation is CSALIGRDEQYF. V is TRBV20-1 and J is TRBJ2-7, with a possible D match to TRBD2 (5 bases). Trimming stripped 6 bases from V and 5 bases from J, with 14 bases between. In germline, CDR1 is DFQATT, CDR2 SNEGSKA (reference sequence). There are 12 residues in the CDR3.

The chain uses TRBV7-9 and TRBJ1-4; possibly TRBD1 for D (5 bases). This CDR3 is 20 amino acids long. V gave up 4 bases and J gave up 0 bases, with 24 bases separating them. Germline V lookup: CDR1 SEHNR, CDR2 FQNEAQ (reference sequence). CDR3 sequence: CASSSRPQFARQSTNEKLFF. The CDR3 DNA reads as TGTGCCAGCAGCTCCCGCCCGCAATTTGCCCGACAGTCAACTAATGAAAAACTGTTTTTT.

This clonotype has ten or more counts. This sequence joins TRBV6-2 or TRBV6-3 and TRBJ1-1, with D possibly being TRBD1 (5 bases). The CDR3 runs 15 residues. Trimming shortened V by 2 bases and J by 5 bases, and 15 bases separated the two germline ends. Germline CDR1 and CDR2: MNHEY and SVGEGT. CDR3 nucleotide sequence: TGTGCCAGCAGTTACGGGGGGGGTTCCTGGACTGAAGCTTTCTTT. It encodes CASSYGGGSWTEAFF.

This clonotype showed up many times. The chain joins TRBV19 to TRBJ2-6; weak D call: TRBD2 (5 bases). V was clipped by 3 bases and J by 2 bases, with 5 bases between them. Germline V gene data show CDR1 as LNHDA and CDR2 as SQIVND (reference sequence). The CDR3 extends over 14 amino acids. The chain's CDR3 is CASSMRAGANVLTF. The CDR3 nucleotides read TGTGCCAGTAGTATGAGGGCTGGGGCCAACGTCCTGACTTTC.

This clonotype was seen ten or more times. The chain carries TRBV29-1 and TRBJ1-1; a possible D gene is TRBD1 (5 bases). Trimming took 4 bases from V and 0 from J, leaving 12 bases between them. CDR1 SQVTM and CDR2 ANQGSEA come from the germline V gene. The CDR3 runs 14 residues. The CDR3 protein is CSVGAGLMNTEAFF. The CDR3 DNA is TGCAGCGTTGGGGCAGGGCTCATGAACACTGAAGCTTTCTTT.

This clonotype has ten or more counts. The chain joins TRBV27 to TRBJ1-5; 10 bases fit TRBD1. Germline-derived CDR1 and CDR2 are MNHEY and SMNVEV (reference sequence). CDR3 size: 15 residues. With 3 bases clipped from V and 7 bases from J, the junction kept 6 bases outside the gene matches. CDR3: CASSLEGTGVQPQHF. DNA of the CDR3: TGTGCCAGCAGTTTGGAAGGGACAGGGGTCCAGCCCCAGCATTTT.

This clonotype was counted ten times or more. The chain couples TRBV20-1 to TRBJ1-1, with TRBD1 matching over 9 bases. This CDR3 comprises 16 residues. Trimming cost V 4 bases and J 5 bases; bases outside gene matches: 14. In germline, CDR1 is DFQATT, CDR2 SNEGSKA (reference sequence). This CDR3 reads CSAIGQGMFAGTEAFF. The CDR3 nucleotides are TGCAGTGCTATAGGACAGGGGATGTTTGCGGGAACTGAAGCTTTCTTT.

This clonotype was found many times. The gene calls are TRBV20-1 and TRBJ2-1; 9 bases agree with TRBD2. Germline CDR1 reads DFQATT; CDR2 reads SNEGSKA (reference sequence). With 3 bases clipped from V and 5 bases from J, the junction kept 5 bases outside the gene matches. The CDR3 runs 14 residues. The CDR3 coding sequence is TGCAGTGCTAGCAGCGGGGGGAGGGACAATGAGCAGTTCTTC. Translated: CSASSGGRDNEQFF.

This clonotype was found many times. The rearrangement joins TRBV6-1 to TRBJ2-1, with unresolved D. The CDR3 has 15 amino acids. Trimming stripped 3 bases from V and 0 bases from J, with 9 bases between. The germline V gene has CDR1 MNHNS and CDR2 SASEGT. CDR3 nucleotide sequence: TGTGCCAGCAGTGAGGGTGCGTCCTCCTACAATGAGCAGTTCTTC. This translates into CASSEGASSYNEQFF.

This clonotype appeared many times. V usage is TRBV12-2 and J usage is TRBJ2-1. TRBV12-2 is reported as a pseudogene. The CDR3 spans 14 residues. This CDR3 reads CASRLVRGYNEQFF. In DNA, the CDR3 is TGTGCAAGTCGCTTAGTTCGAGGTTACAATGAGCAGTTCTTC.

This clonotype was detected a few times. The CDR3 region is CASSPGLAGARETQYF. Written as DNA, the CDR3 is TGTGCCAGCAGCCCTGGACTAGCGGGGGCCCGGGAGACCCAGTACTTC. The gene calls are TRBV5-8 and TRBJ2-5; 13 positions match TRBD2. CDR3 length: 16 amino acids. The V gene end was trimmed by 4 bases and the J gene end by 5 bases; junction bases not matched to a gene: 8. Germline V gene sequence: CDR1 SGHTS, CDR2 YDEGEE.

Of note for this clonotype: A much larger clone is a single base away; this may be a read error. V and J are TRBV5-4 and TRBJ2-7, with a possible D match to TRBD2 (6 bases). This CDR3 is 12 amino acids long. Germline values: CDR1 SGHNT, CDR2 YYREEE (reference sequence). CDR3 region: CVSSLGTYEQYF. The DNA of the CDR3 is TGTGTCAGCAGCTTGGGGACTTACGAGCAGTACTTC.

The chain uses TRBV7-8 and TRBJ2-1, with 7 nucleotides matching TRBD2. The V gene end was trimmed by 5 bases and the J gene end by 1 base; junction bases not matched to a gene: 14. The CDR3 spans 18 residues. Germline assignment: CDR1 SGHVS and CDR2 FQNEAQ. CDR3 in amino acids: CASSPTWGSGLSYNEQFF. CDR3 sequence (DNA): TGTGCCAGCAGCCCCACCTGGGGTAGCGGGCTGTCCTACAATGAGCAGTTCTTC.

Ten or more counts support this clonotype. The chain has TRBV19 and TRBJ2-1; D is uncertain. CDR3 size: 14 residues. CDR1 is LNHDA and CDR2 is SQIVND in the germline V gene (reference sequence). Trimming stripped 5 bases from V and 0 bases from J, with 8 bases between. The CDR3 DNA sequence: TGTGCCAGTAGTTACCAGAGCTCCTACAATGAGCAGTTCTTC. Amino acid sequence: CASSYQSSYNEQFF.

This clonotype occurred a few times. The chain employs TRBV15 and TRBJ1-1; no clear D gene. Trimming left V 0 bases short and J 5 bases short, with 10 bases between. The CDR3 has 14 amino acids. Germline V gene lookup returns CDR1 LNHNV and CDR2 YYDKDF (reference sequence). The DNA for the CDR3 is TGTGCCACCAGCAGAGACCTCCTGGAAACTGAAGCTTTCTTT. It codes for CATSRDLLETEAFF.

This clonotype occurred many times. This chain links TRBV7-9 with TRBJ1-1; 9 nucleotides align to TRBD1. The CDR3 is 15 residues long. Germline CDR1 is SEHNR and CDR2 is FQNEAQ (reference sequence). The trim removed 2 bases at V and 5 bases at J, leaving 6 bases unmatched. CDR3 residues: CASSLWDRARTEAFF. The CDR3 DNA follows: TGTGCCAGCAGCTTATGGGACAGGGCCCGAACTGAAGCTTTCTTT.

This clonotype was detected ten times or more. The chain has TRBV20-1 and TRBJ1-1, with D perhaps TRBD1 (5 bases). The length of the CDR3 is 13 residues. CDR1 is DFQATT, CDR2 SNEGSKA, per germline (reference sequence). V shed 0 bases and J shed 3 bases, with 8 bases lying between them. The CDR3 bases are TGCAGTGCTAGAGACGGGGACTACACTGAAGCTTTCTTT. Amino acids: CSARDGDYTEAFF.

This clonotype appeared many times. The chain employs TRBV11-2 and TRBJ2-7; D uncertain. CDR3 length: 14 residues. Trimming took off 3 bases at V and 2 bases at J, with 11 bases between the two ends. The germline V gene has CDR1 SGHAT and CDR2 FQNNGV. The CDR3 DNA is TGTGCCAGCAGCTTTATCCGGGCCGCCTACGAGCAGTACTTC. It yields the protein CASSFIRAAYEQYF. The complete variable domain, with remaining parts taken from reference TRBV11-2 and TRBJ2-7, reads EAGVAQSPRYKIIEKRQSVAFWCNPISGHATLYWYQQILGQGPKLLIQFQNNGVVDDSQLPKDRFSAERLKGVDSTLKIQPAKLEDSAVYLCASSFIRAAYEQYFGPGTRLTVT.

The V call is TRBV6-6, the J call TRBJ2-7, with TRBD1 identical over 8 bases. The CDR3 covers 15 residues. V gave up 5 bases and J gave up 4 bases; unmatched junction bases: 10. Germline values: CDR1 MNHNY, CDR2 SVGAGI (reference sequence). CDR3 sequence: CASSLTGQGGYEQYF. DNA of the CDR3: TGTGCCAGCAGTCTTACCGGACAGGGTGGTTACGAGCAGTACTTC.

This clonotype occurred a few times. This chain uses TRBV19 with TRBJ2-3; 9 bases are shared with TRBD1. The V segment lost 3 bases and the J segment 7 bases; nucleotides outside the gene matches: 11. The CDR3 is made up of 16 amino acids. The germline gives CDR1 LNHDA, CDR2 SQIVND (reference sequence). The CDR3 sequence: CASSILGTGSANTQYF. DNA for the CDR3: TGTGCCAGTAGTATCCTCGGGACAGGGAGTGCAAATACGCAGTATTTT.

This clonotype was detected only a few times. V gene TRBV3-1 combines with J gene TRBJ1-1; no firm D call. Germline CDR1 and CDR2: LGHDT and YNNKEL (reference sequence). The V end lost 1 base, the J end lost 8 bases, and 11 bases lay between the germline ends. The CDR3 extends over 13 amino acids. The CDR3, as DNA: TGTGCCAGCAGCCAAGGGCGGACGGCCGAAGCTTTCTTT. It specifies CASSQGRTAEAFF.

This clonotype was seen at least ten times. The V call is TRBV7-8, the J call TRBJ2-5; possible D gene TRBD2, 7 bases. CDR1 and CDR2 (germline): SGHVS, FQNEAQ. The length of the CDR3 is 15 residues. V was shortened by 7 bases and J by 4 bases, with 19 bases between the two germline ends. The CDR3 sequence is CASTGSGGARETQYF. The DNA for the CDR3 is TGTGCCAGCACGGGAAGTGGGGGGGCGAGAGAGACCCAGTACTTC.

This clonotype was found many times. The chain employs TRBV5-1 and TRBJ2-1, with 11 bases matching TRBD2. The CDR3 has 18 amino acids. The trim removed 1 base at V and 4 bases at J, leaving 10 bases unmatched. The germline CDR1 and CDR2 sequences are SGHRS and YFSETQ. CDR3: CASSLYTSGGLKYNEQFF. CDR3 DNA: TGCGCCAGCAGCTTGTATACTAGCGGGGGCCTTAAATACAATGAGCAGTTCTTC.

This clonotype appeared many times. The rearrangement joins TRBV5-5 to TRBJ2-7; TRBD2 is a possible D gene (5 bases). Germline lookup yields CDR1 SGHKS and CDR2 YYEKEE (reference sequence). The CDR3 length is 14 residues. V was cut by 3 bases and J by 6 bases, with 16 bases left in between. The CDR3 DNA is TGTGCCAGCAGCTCGACCCGGGGAGCGTTCGAGCAGTACTTC. Translation gives CASSSTRGAFEQYF.

This clonotype has a handful of counts. The J gene is TRBJ1-6, the V gene TRBV11-1, with no clear D. Trimming shortened V by 3 bases and J by 7 bases, and 10 bases separated the two germline ends. The CDR3 runs to 14 residues. Per germline, CDR1 SGHAT and CDR2 FQDESV (reference sequence). CDR3 coding DNA: TGTGCCAGCAGCTTTAGAGGCAACAATTCACCCCTCCACTTT. This translates into CASSFRGNNSPLHF.

V gene TRBV7-6 combines with J gene TRBJ2-3; 10 bases are shared with TRBD2. J gave up 1 base and V 6 bases, and 1 base lay outside the gene matches. This CDR3 is built from 14 residues. Germline values: CDR1 SGHVS, CDR2 FNYEAQ. CDR3 DNA sequence: TGTGCCAGCAGGCTAGCGGGGGGCACAGATACGCAGTATTTT. This gives the protein CASRLAGGTDTQYF.

This clonotype was detected a few times. The CDR3 sequence: CASSLLLTDTQYF. CDR3 nucleotide sequence: TGTGCCAGCAGTTTACTCCTCACAGATACGCAGTATTTT. The chain links TRBV12-3 or TRBV12-4 to TRBJ2-3; no definite D call. The length of the CDR3 is 13 residues. The V and J ends lost 2 bases and 2 bases respectively, with 5 bases between them.

This clonotype was observed a few times. This chain links TRBV28 with TRBJ2-5; 7 bases agree with TRBD2. With V trimmed by 8 bases and J by 2 bases, 5 bases remained unmatched. Germline V CDR1 and CDR2: MDHEN, SYDVKM. The CDR3 covers 13 residues. Here the CDR3 DNA reads TGTGCCAGCGGGGGGGACCCACAAGAGACCCAGTACTTC. Translated: CASGGDPQETQYF.

The V and J genes are TRBV2 and TRBJ1-3; D is unclear. Trimming left V 8 bases short and J 4 bases short, with 21 bases between. The CDR3 covers 16 residues. The V gene's germline CDR1 is SNHLY and CDR2 FYNNEI. This CDR3 reads CASGVTPLLGGNTIYF. CDR3 nucleotide sequence: TGTGCCAGCGGAGTGACTCCCCTTTTAGGGGGAAACACCATATATTTT.